Presented here are 18 T cell receptor beta chains from one specimen sequenced in a study of cytomegalovirus exposure and HLA in healthy donors. The PCR had 60 Vbeta and 13 Jbeta primers. Clones were read by immunoSEQ multiplex PCR, and TCRdb kept only the in-frame ones, dropping some. Of 150,000 to 200,000 clones in the sample, under 90% were seen once. Material for sequencing was PBMCs. The receptors stem from a man aged 18 to 35 in good health and CMV-seronegative.

The CDR3 region is CASSYRRGSTDTQYF. CDR3 DNA: TGTGCCAGCAGTTACCGTCGGGGTAGCACAGATACGCAGTATTTT. The genes are TRBV6-6 and TRBJ2-3; perhaps TRBD2 as D (5 bases). The CDR3 spans 15 residues. The germline V and J ends were trimmed by 2 bases and 0 bases, with 9 bases remaining between them. CDR1 and CDR2 (germline): MNHNY, SVGAGI (reference sequence).

The genes are TRBV10-3 and TRBJ1-5, with D maybe TRBD1 (5 bases). In germline, CDR1 is ENHRY, CDR2 SYGVKD. V was shortened by 5 bases and J by 3 bases, with 17 bases between the two germline ends. CDR3 length: 16 residues. Here the CDR3 DNA reads TGTGCCATCAGTCGGGCAGGGCCCCCTTACAATCAGCCCCAGCATTTT. Its translation is CAISRAGPPYNQPQHF.

This clone was seen a few times. Its ends do not fully match the called genes, so a read error is possible. The rearrangement joins TRBV7-7 to TRBJ2-5; maybe TRBD1 (5 bases). The CDR3 has 13 amino acids. Per the germline V gene, CDR1 is SSHAT and CDR2 is FNYEAQ (reference sequence). In DNA form, the CDR3 reads TGTGCTAGCAGCTTAAAAGGGGAAGAGACCCAGTACTTC. This codes for CASSLKGEETQYF. Full variable domain (missing parts from reference TRBV7-7 and TRBJ2-5): GAGVSQSPRYKVTKRGQDVTLRCDPISSHATLYWYQQALGQGPEFLTYFNYEAQPDKSGLPSDRFSAERPEGSISTLTIQRTEQRDSAMYRCASSLKGEETQYFGPGTRLLVL.

The V gene is TRBV9, the J gene TRBJ2-2, with D tentatively TRBD1 (6 bases). Germline CDR1 is SGDLS and CDR2 is YYNGEE. The V end lost 3 bases, the J end lost 1 base, and 13 bases lay between the germline ends. The CDR3 covers 16 residues. The CDR3 DNA reads as TGTGCCAGCAGCGCGAACAGGGAAGGGAACACCGGGGAGCTGTTTTTT. Protein sequence: CASSANREGNTGELFF.

The chain recombines TRBV27 with TRBJ2-7, with D maybe TRBD1 (6 bases). Trimming pared 0 bases from V and 4 bases from J, leaving 13 bases between. From germline, CDR1 is MNHEY and CDR2 SMNVEV (reference sequence). This CDR3 is built from 15 residues. This CDR3 reads CASSLSGQPSYEQYF. As DNA, the CDR3 is TGTGCCAGCAGTTTATCCGGACAGCCGAGTTACGAGCAGTACTTC.

J is TRBJ2-1 and V is TRBV11-3; 10 bases line up with TRBD2. The CDR3 loop spans 15 amino acids. Germline loops: CDR1 SGHNT, CDR2 YENEEA. V was pared by 1 base and J by 6 bases, with 3 bases of the junction left unmatched. This CDR3 reads CASSLGLAGVNEQFF. CDR3 DNA sequence: TGTGCCAGCAGCTTAGGGCTAGCGGGGGTCAATGAGCAGTTCTTC.

The chain employs TRBV7-8 and TRBJ2-1; 11 bases map to TRBD1. The CDR3 runs 15 residues. V lost 6 bases and J lost 9; bases outside the gene matches: 10. Germline V lookup: CDR1 SGHVS, CDR2 FQNEAQ. The CDR3 DNA follows: TGTGCCAGCAGGGAGGGACAGGGGGATACCGGTGAGCAGTTCTTC. This encodes CASREGQGDTGEQFF.

V is TRBV29-1 and J is TRBJ1-2; weak D call: TRBD1 (6 bases). The CDR3 is 12 residues long. Trimming removed 1 base from V and 6 bases from J, with 9 bases in between. Germline CDR1 SQVTM, CDR2 ANQGSEA. The CDR3 nucleotides read TGCAGCGTTGAAGGGACAGAACATGGCTACACCTTC. Protein: CSVEGTEHGYTF.

V is TRBV5-1 and J is TRBJ1-2, with D possibly matching TRBD1 (6 bases). V shed 0 bases and J shed 5 bases, with 14 bases lying between them. The germline gives CDR1 SGHRS, CDR2 YFSETQ. The CDR3 has 15 residues. The CDR3 loop is CASSLGGGFGYGYTF. For the CDR3, the DNA is TGCGCCAGCAGCTTGGGTGGGGGCTTCGGATATGGCTACACCTTC. Filled out from reference TRBV5-1 and TRBJ1-2, the complete variable domain reads KAGVTQTPRYLIKTRGQQVTLSCSPISGHRSVSWYQQTPGQGLQFLFEYFSETQRNKGNFPGRFSGRQFSNSRSEMNVSTLELGDSALYLCASSLGGGFGYGYTFGSGTRLTVV.

A remark on this clone: Other DNA sequences from this sample encode an identical CDR3 as well. The chain is built from TRBV6-5 and TRBJ2-1, with TRBD1 as a possible D gene (5 bases). With 2 bases removed from V and 7 bases from J, the gap between germline ends came to 9 bases. The germline V gene encodes CDR1 MNHEY and CDR2 SVGAGI. This CDR3 has 13 amino acids. The CDR3 bases are TGTGCCAGCAGTTACGGCAGGGCGAATGAGCAGTTCTTC. Its translation is CASSYGRANEQFF.

The chain joins TRBV4-2 to TRBJ2-7; 9 positions agree with TRBD1. J gave up 1 base and V 3 bases, and 7 bases lay outside the gene matches. In germline, CDR1 is LGHNA, CDR2 YNFKEQ. The CDR3 is 16 residues long. The CDR3 reads CASSHQTGGKSYEQYF. DNA of the CDR3: TGTGCCAGCAGCCACCAGACAGGGGGGAAATCCTACGAGCAGTACTTC.

This sequence joins TRBV27 and TRBJ1-2, with D unclear. The CDR3 consists of 12 residues. V was shortened by 5 bases and J by 8 bases, with 12 bases between the two germline ends. CDR1 MNHEY and CDR2 SMNVEV come from the germline V gene (reference sequence). The CDR3: CASSGRENGYTF. CDR3 nucleotide sequence: TGTGCCAGCAGTGGTCGGGAAAACGGCTACACCTTC.

This chain uses TRBV9 with TRBJ2-1, with 12 bases that match TRBD2. V dropped 1 base and J dropped 1; count of bases not matched to a gene: 0. Looked up from germline, CDR1 is SGDLS and CDR2 is YYNGEE. CDR3 length: 16 residues. CDR3 sequence reads: CASSVTSGGSYNEQFF. CDR3 sequence (DNA): TGTGCCAGCAGCGTAACTAGCGGGGGGTCCTACAATGAGCAGTTCTTC. The variable domain in full, with the rest retrieved from reference TRBV9 and TRBJ2-1, is DSGVTQTPKHLITATGQRVTLRCSPRSGDLSVYWYQQSLDQGLQFLIQYYNGEERAKGNILERFSAQQFPDLHSELNLSSLELGDSALYFCASSVTSGGSYNEQFFGPGTRLTVL.

The chain links TRBV11-2 to TRBJ2-4, with 8 bases aligning to TRBD2. The V segment lost 3 bases and the J segment 5 bases; nucleotides outside the gene matches: 3. This CDR3 has 14 amino acids. CDR1 is SGHAT and CDR2 is FQNNGV in the germline V gene. The CDR3 bases are TGTGCCAGCAGCTTTCAACTAGCGGAAAACATTCAGTACTTC. Protein sequence: CASSFQLAENIQYF.

J is TRBJ2-7 and V is TRBV5-6, with TRBD2 matching 7 bases. The germline V gene has CDR1 SGHDT and CDR2 YYEEEE. Trimming at V came to 4 bases and at J to 2 bases, leaving 9 bases not matched to a gene. The CDR3 contains 15 residues. CDR3 sequence reads: CASSVRLAAAYEQYF. Here the CDR3 DNA reads TGTGCCAGCAGCGTCCGACTAGCAGCCGCCTACGAGCAGTACTTC.

The chain has TRBV5-1 and TRBJ2-1, with a possible D match to TRBD2 (5 bases). V lost 2 bases, J lost 10 bases, and 10 bases lay in between. Germline lookup yields CDR1 SGHRS and CDR2 YFSETQ. The CDR3 is made up of 12 amino acids. CDR3 region: CASSFRGKEQFF. The CDR3 DNA follows: TGCGCCAGCAGCTTTCGAGGGAAGGAGCAGTTCTTC. The whole variable domain, remainder taken from reference TRBV5-1 and TRBJ2-1, is KAGVTQTPRYLIKTRGQQVTLSCSPISGHRSVSWYQQTPGQGLQFLFEYFSETQRNKGNFPGRFSGRQFSNSRSEMNVSTLELGDSALYLCASSFRGKEQFFGPGTRLTVL.

The chain couples TRBV9 to TRBJ2-2; 7 positions match TRBD1. The CDR3 contains 14 residues. Germline CDR1 is SGDLS and CDR2 is YYNGEE. J gave up 6 bases and V 1 base, and 3 bases lay outside the gene matches. CDR3 loop: CASSVTGTAGELFF. CDR3 DNA sequence: TGTGCCAGCAGCGTAACCGGGACAGCCGGGGAGCTGTTTTTT.

This clone was seen a handful of times. The chain uses TRBV4-1 and TRBJ2-1; possible D gene TRBD1, 5 bases. Germline CDR1 is MGHRA and CDR2 is YSYEKL. CDR3 length: 12 residues. V was clipped by 0 bases and J by 14 bases, with 11 bases between them. The CDR3 DNA reads TGCGCCAGCAGCCAAGATGGGCTAGGGGAGTTCTTC. It translates to CASSQDGLGEFF.